This T cell receptor beta chain was identified during a study of immune evolution from preneoplasia to lung adenocarcinoma. This clone was detected once. Germline V gene lookup returns CDR1 SGHNT and CDR2 YYREEE (reference sequence). Trimming removed 2 bases from V and 0 bases from J, with 15 bases in between. CDR3 length: 16 amino acids. Data came from immunoSEQ multiplex PCR; TCRdb stores just in-frame clones and leaves some out. The repertoire includes roughly 5,700 clones, about four fifths of them detected once, and approximately 10% sits in the top ten. The sequence came from a person aged 60 to 85 with lung adenocarcinoma. The source material was FFPE minimally invasive lung adenocarcinoma tissue. The V call is TRBV5-4, the J call TRBJ2-7; D might be TRBD2 (6 bases). The CDR3 nucleotides read TGTGCCAGCAGCTTTCCCGATGGGGGGAGCTCCTACGAGCAGTACTTC. Residues: CASSFPDGGSSYEQYF. The full variable domain, with the rest looked up from reference TRBV5-4 and TRBJ2-7, is ETGVTQSPTHLIKTRGQQVTLRCSSQSGHNTVSWYQQALGQGPQFIFQYYREEENGRGNFPPRFSGLQFPNYSSELNVNALELDDSALYLCASSFPDGGSSYEQYFGPGTRLTVT.